A selection of T cell receptor beta chains follows, all from one sample in a study of T cell responses to AZD1222 COVID-19 vaccine. Sequencing used immunoSEQ multiplex PCR; TCRdb keeps in-frame clones, though not all of them. The top ten hold about 3% of the sample, which has 86,000 or so clones, around 90% seen once. Here the sequenced sample was peripheral blood, taken on day 0 of AZD1222 vaccination. Receptor source: an adult in good health. CDR3s include the opening cysteine and the closing phenylalanine or tryptophan. The D gene is left open where the match is weak.

CDR3,J,V,D
CASRSEAFSNQPQHF,TRBJ1-5,TRBV2,.
CAISLQPNTEAFF,TRBJ1-1,TRBV10-3,.
CASSPLTGGTDTQYF,TRBJ2-3,TRBV7-6,TRBD2
CASSLLQGGTDTQYF,TRBJ2-3,TRBV7-9,.
CASSRSSASNQPQHF,TRBJ1-5,TRBV3-1/TRBV3-2,.
CASSLVAGTGGYGYTF,TRBJ1-2,TRBV5-5,TRBD1
CASSLSGAGNTIYF,TRBJ1-3,TRBV28,.
CASSLRGTGFGYEQYF,TRBJ2-7,TRBV6-6,.
CASWDLLGNTIYF,TRBJ1-3,TRBV6-5,.
CASAPLHERSYNSPLHF,TRBJ1-6,TRBV27,.
CASSFQGAAKTQYF,TRBJ2-5,TRBV28,TRBD1
CASSGPGQGQPQHF,TRBJ1-5,TRBV2,.
CAWRDSGNTIYF,TRBJ1-3,TRBV30,.
CASSQNLAGHTGELFF,TRBJ2-2,TRBV4-2,TRBD2
CASSWRTGENTEAFF,TRBJ1-1,TRBV5-1,TRBD1
CASAGRENTEAFF,TRBJ1-1,TRBV6-6,.
CASRQDQGKAFF,TRBJ1-1,TRBV28,.
CASSLGSSADTDTQYF,TRBJ2-3,TRBV5-1,.
CASANPAIHEQYF,TRBJ2-7,TRBV12-3/TRBV12-4,.
CASSLVGGNSPLHF,TRBJ1-6,TRBV7-9,.
CASSYSNLEWEFF,TRBJ2-1,TRBV6-5,.
CASSLASVNTEAFF,TRBJ1-1,TRBV5-6,.
CASSADRDYNQPQHF,TRBJ1-5,TRBV3-1/TRBV3-2,TRBD1
CASSLRAYSNQPQHF,TRBJ1-5,TRBV27,.
CASTIGTGFFAAFF,TRBJ1-1,TRBV6-6,TRBD1
CASSDGSGLSNQPQHF,TRBJ1-5,TRBV25-1,.
CASSQTGGGYGYTF,TRBJ1-2,TRBV11-2,TRBD1
CASSHRDRAEQYF,TRBJ2-7,TRBV3-1/TRBV3-2,TRBD1
CASSVGQGAAEQYF,TRBJ2-7,TRBV11-2,TRBD1
CASSLTPGSNYGYTF,TRBJ1-2,TRBV7-3,.
CASSLSASSSYEQYF,TRBJ2-7,TRBV4-2,.
CASSDVRAFNEKLFF,TRBJ1-4,TRBV10-2,.
CAASMGTGNSPLHF,TRBJ1-6,TRBV3-1/TRBV3-2,.
CASSLGTSFLYEQYF,TRBJ2-7,TRBV5-1,TRBD2
CASSPTGLVSEQYF,TRBJ2-7,TRBV28,.
CASRASGGLNNEQFF,TRBJ2-1,TRBV10-1,TRBD2
CASSQEIVDTQYF,TRBJ2-3,TRBV4-1,.
CASKFRGPYEQYF,TRBJ2-7,TRBV6-5,.
CASSDDRLAGGNNEQFF,TRBJ2-1,TRBV6-4,TRBD2
CASSLGGGRVNTEAFF,TRBJ1-1,TRBV28,TRBD1
CASSFLTSGSYEQYF,TRBJ2-7,TRBV28,.
CASSAGGGRENTEAFF,TRBJ1-1,TRBV11-1,.